A single sample is the source of the 23 T cell receptor beta chains below, sequenced in a study of follicular helper T cells after annual influenza vaccination. Produced via immunoSEQ multiplex PCR; TCRdb's table is partial and in-frame only. The table lists fewer than 9,500 clones, roughly four fifths of them singletons, with more than 1% in the top ten. Time point: 2014-2015 season, pre-vaccination. The sequencing here drew on CXCR5+ CD38- circulating T follicular helper cells from blood, taken on the day of influenza vaccination. Subset noted: circulating Tfh, non-naive CD4+CXCR5+PD-1+ (ICOS+CD38+ or ICOS-CD38-). These receptors were taken from an adult who received the influenza vaccine.

The chain joins TRBV10-2 to TRBJ2-1; tentative D call: TRBD2 (6 bases). Germline CDR1 is WSHSY and CDR2 is SAAADI. Trimming took off 8 bases at V and 3 bases at J, with 11 bases between the two ends. The CDR3 runs to 13 residues. Written as DNA, the CDR3 is TGCGCCAGCGGGGACGGGGGCTACAATGAGCAGTTCTTC. Its translation: CASGDGGYNEQFF.

V is TRBV11-3 and J is TRBJ2-5; D may be TRBD1 (6 bases). The germline CDR1 and CDR2 sequences are SGHNT and YENEEA. V lost 5 bases, J lost 2 bases, and 12 bases lay in between. CDR3 length: 14 residues. This chain's CDR3 is CASSRETGQETQYF. CDR3 in DNA: TGTGCCAGCAGCCGAGAGACAGGACAAGAGACCCAGTACTTC. Complete variable domain (other parts from reference TRBV11-3 and TRBJ2-5): EAGVVQSPRYKIIEKKQPVAFWCNPISGHNTLYWYLQNLGQGPELLIRYENEEAVDDSQLPKDRFSAERLKGVDSTLKIQPAELGDSAVYLCASSRETGQETQYFGPGTRLLVL.

This clone was picked up one time. This chain links TRBV7-2 with TRBJ2-2, with TRBD2 identical over 10 bases. V lost 5 bases and J lost 5; bases outside the gene matches: 8. The length of the CDR3 is 16 residues. CDR1 SGHTA and CDR2 FQGNSA come from the germline V gene. The CDR3 region is CASSPPSGGVTGELFF. DNA for the CDR3: TGTGCCAGCAGCCCCCCTAGCGGGGGAGTGACCGGGGAGCTGTTTTTT.

V is TRBV7-9 and J is TRBJ2-3; D possibly corresponds to TRBD1 (6 bases). Germline loops: CDR1 SEHNR, CDR2 FQNEAQ (reference sequence). The CDR3 consists of 14 residues. Trimming took off 3 bases at V and 0 bases at J, with 7 bases between the two ends. The CDR3 DNA follows: TGTGCCAGCAGCTTGGGGGCTAGCACAGATACGCAGTATTTT. It codes for CASSLGASTDTQYF.

This clone was recorded a few times. J is TRBJ1-2 and V is TRBV19; 7 bases fit TRBD1. Germline loops: CDR1 LNHDA, CDR2 SQIVND (reference sequence). Trimming took 7 bases from V and 7 from J; bases not matched to a gene: 9. The CDR3 is 13 amino acids. CDR3: CASNLGTAAGYTF. The CDR3 region has the DNA TGTGCCAGTAACCTAGGGACAGCTGCTGGCTACACCTTC.

This chain uses TRBV6-1 with TRBJ2-3; D ambiguous. Trimming took 8 bases from V and 5 from J, leaving 17 bases between them. CDR3 length: 14 residues. CDR1 is MNHNS, CDR2 SASEGT, per germline. CDR3: CASHPGPPQDTQYF. The CDR3 region has the DNA TGTGCCAGCCACCCCGGGCCCCCCCAAGATACGCAGTATTTT.

This clone was counted a single time. This chain links TRBV6-1 with TRBJ2-3; D is possibly TRBD2 (5 bases). This CDR3 contains 14 residues. Trimming stripped 5 bases from V and 0 bases from J, with 9 bases between. CDR1 MNHNS and CDR2 SASEGT come from the germline V gene. The CDR3 nucleotides read TGTGCCAGCAGTACCGGGGTTAGCACAGATACGCAGTATTTT. This translates into CASSTGVSTDTQYF.

The CDR3 spells CASSYREGKSETQYF. DNA of the CDR3: TGTGCCAGCAGTTACCGAGAGGGGAAGTCGGAGACCCAGTACTTC. This chain connects TRBV6-5 to TRBJ2-5; D may match TRBD1 or TRBD2 (5 bases each). The V gene's germline CDR1 is MNHEY and CDR2 SVGAGI. The V end was cut by 2 bases, the J end by 5 bases, with 15 bases between. The CDR3 length is 15 residues.

V gene TRBV5-4 combines with J gene TRBJ1-6; tentative D call: TRBD1 (5 bases). With 3 bases removed from V and 7 bases from J, the gap between germline ends came to 11 bases. The length of the CDR3 is 14 residues. Looked up from germline, CDR1 is SGHNT and CDR2 is YYREEE (reference sequence). The CDR3 nucleotides are TGTGCCAGCAGCTCAGGTGGGGGGAATTCACCCCTCCACTTT. Translated: CASSSGGGNSPLHF.

V gene TRBV10-1 combines with J gene TRBJ1-3; D is undetermined. The V end was cut by 11 bases, the J end by 8 bases, with 13 bases between. The CDR3 contains 11 residues. Germline CDR1 and CDR2: WNHNN and SYGVQD (reference sequence). CDR3 protein: CAPRSLHTIYF. The CDR3 nucleotides are TGCGCCCCTAGATCCCTTCACACCATATATTTT.

V and J are TRBV23-1 and TRBJ1-5; no clear D gene. TRBV23-1 is assigned to the ORF class and has an uncertain function. The CDR3 runs to 14 residues. V lost 0 bases to trimming and J lost 1 base, with 4 bases between them. The CDR3: CASSQSRSNQPQHF. The CDR3 DNA is TGCGCCAGCAGTCAATCACGCAGCAATCAGCCCCAGCATTTT.

The chain combines TRBV30 with TRBJ2-1; unclear D gene. V lost 1 base, J lost 15 bases, and 10 bases lay in between. Germline CDR1 GTSNPN, CDR2 SVGIG (reference sequence). This CDR3 comprises 10 residues. CDR3 nucleotides: TGTGCCTGGAGTGCCACCGGGTGGTTCTTC. This gives the protein CAWSATGWFF. Using reference TRBV30 and TRBJ2-1 for the parts outside the CDR3, the full variable domain is SQTIHQWPATLVQPVGSPLSLECTVEGTSNPNLYWYRQAAGRGLQLLFYSVGIGQISSEVPQNLSASRPQDRQFILSSKKLLLSDSGFYLCAWSATGWFFGPGTRLTVL.

This clone appeared a single time. This chain links TRBV30 with TRBJ1-1; D is uncertain. The length of the CDR3 is 14 residues. Per the germline V gene, CDR1 is GTSNPN and CDR2 is SVGIG (reference sequence). Between the trimmed V and J ends, which lost 2 bases and 2 bases, there was a span of 12 bases. In nucleotides, the CDR3 is TGTGCCTGGAGTCCCCCCAACCGTAACACTGAAGCTTTCTTT. Encoded protein: CAWSPPNRNTEAFF.

The genes are TRBV9 and TRBJ1-1, with D tentatively TRBD1 (5 bases). The CDR3 is made up of 15 amino acids. The germline V gene has CDR1 SGDLS and CDR2 YYNGEE. The V end was cut by 4 bases, the J end by 5 bases, with 18 bases between. CDR3 DNA sequence: TGTGCCAGCAGCCCTTCTAGAGGGGCAAGTACTGAAGCTTTCTTT. Translated, it gives CASSPSRGASTEAFF. The whole variable domain, filled in from reference TRBV9 and TRBJ1-1, reads DSGVTQTPKHLITATGQRVTLRCSPRSGDLSVYWYQQSLDQGLQFLIQYYNGEERAKGNILERFSAQQFPDLHSELNLSSLELGDSALYFCASSPSRGASTEAFFGQGTRLTVV.

This chain joins TRBV19 and TRBJ2-4; 9 nucleotides agree with TRBD1. This CDR3 has 18 residues. In germline, CDR1 is LNHDA, CDR2 SQIVND (reference sequence). After removal of 5 bases from V and 1 base from J, the junction contained 12 bases not matched to a gene. The CDR3 loop is CASSLNRDRVGAKNIQYF. In DNA form, the CDR3 reads TGTGCCAGTAGTTTGAACCGGGACAGGGTTGGGGCCAAAAACATTCAGTACTTC.

The CDR3 spells CASSESQSFGYTF. The CDR3 DNA reads TGCGCCAGCAGTGAAAGTCAGAGTTTCGGCTACACCTTC. The chain carries TRBV10-1 and TRBJ1-2; D not resolved. CDR1 and CDR2 (germline): WNHNN, SYGVQD (reference sequence). Trimming pared 3 bases from V and 8 bases from J, leaving 13 bases between. CDR3 size: 13 residues.

This clone was picked up one time. The rearrangement joins TRBV2 to TRBJ2-2; TRBD2 matches at 8 bases. This CDR3 region has 13 residues. The V gene end was trimmed by 7 bases and the J gene end by 8 bases; junction bases not matched to a gene: 6. Germline V CDR1 and CDR2: SNHLY, FYNNEI. The CDR3 sequence is CASTPGGRGELFF. DNA for the CDR3: TGTGCCAGCACCCCGGGGGGGCGGGGGGAGCTGTTTTTT.

V is TRBV2 and J is TRBJ2-3, with D tentatively TRBD2 (5 bases). The CDR3 runs 15 residues. Germline V CDR1 and CDR2: SNHLY, FYNNEI. With 7 bases removed from V and 2 bases from J, the gap between germline ends came to 16 bases. The CDR3 here is CASTDYVLATDTQYF. The CDR3 region has the DNA TGTGCCAGCACCGACTATGTCTTAGCCACAGATACGCAGTATTTT.

This chain links TRBV28 with TRBJ1-5; D gene uncertain. V was clipped by 6 bases and J by 4 bases, with 7 bases between them. The CDR3 sequence is 12 residues long. CDR1 and CDR2 from the germline V gene are MDHEN and SYDVKM. The CDR3 bases are TGTGCCAGCAGAAGTGGAAATCAGCCCCAGCATTTT. It translates to CASRSGNQPQHF. Full variable domain (remainder filled in from reference TRBV28 and TRBJ1-5): DVKVTQSSRYLVKRTGEKVFLECVQDMDHENMFWYRQDPGLGLRLIYFSYDVKMKEKGDIPEGYSVSREKKERFSLILESASTNQTSMYLCASRSGNQPQHFGDGTRLSIL.

V and J are TRBV5-1 and TRBJ2-7; TRBD2 aligns across 10 bases. CDR3 length equals 16 residues. V was pared by 0 bases and J by 0 bases, with 3 bases of the junction left unmatched. Germline loops: CDR1 SGHRS, CDR2 YFSETQ. DNA of the CDR3: TGCGCCAGCAGCTTGGCCAGCGGGGGGGTCTCCTACGAGCAGTACTTC. Its translation: CASSLASGGVSYEQYF. The whole variable domain, remainder taken from reference TRBV5-1 and TRBJ2-7, is KAGVTQTPRYLIKTRGQQVTLSCSPISGHRSVSWYQQTPGQGLQFLFEYFSETQRNKGNFPGRFSGRQFSNSRSEMNVSTLELGDSALYLCASSLASGGVSYEQYFGPGTRLTVT.

The rearrangement joins TRBV7-9 to TRBJ2-3; 10 bases are shared with TRBD2. With 1 base clipped from V and 2 bases from J, the junction kept 3 bases outside the gene matches. Germline values: CDR1 SEHNR, CDR2 FQNEAQ (reference sequence). The CDR3 sequence is 16 residues long. This chain's CDR3 is CASSLGSGGFTDTQYF. The DNA of the CDR3 is TGTGCCAGCAGCTTAGGTAGCGGGGGGTTCACAGATACGCAGTATTTT.

This clone was observed a single time. J is TRBJ2-6 and V is TRBV5-1; weak D call: TRBD2 (7 bases). Trimming left V 0 bases short and J 4 bases short, with 11 bases between. Germline CDR1 reads SGHRS; CDR2 reads YFSETQ. This CDR3 comprises 16 residues. CDR3: CASSLDREGGANVLTF. The CDR3 DNA reads as TGCGCCAGCAGCTTGGACAGGGAGGGCGGGGCCAACGTCCTGACTTTC.

This rearrangement joins TRBV5-1 to TRBJ1-6; D remains ambiguous. This CDR3 is built from 15 residues. Between the trimmed V and J ends, which lost 0 bases and 4 bases, there was a span of 8 bases. Germline V gives CDR1 SGHRS, CDR2 YFSETQ. The CDR3 region has the DNA TGCGCCAGCAGCTTGGATTGGGATTATAATTCACCCCTCCACTTT. The encoded protein is CASSLDWDYNSPLHF.